Listed below are T cell receptor beta chains from one sample, sequenced in a study of Graves' ophthalmopathy and Graves' hyperthyroidism. One entry per CDR3 protein results from TCRdb running MiXCR on the multiplex PCR reads. The table has about 420,000 distinct CDR3 sequences, under 25% seen once. The specimen was peripheral blood. Receptors originate from a woman under 30 with stable Graves' hyperthyroidism. Both conserved end residues are part of each CDR3. Each record gives: J gene, clone size, V gene, D gene, CDR3 protein, CDR3 DNA. The D gene is left open where the match is weak. Clone size, where shown, is once, few, many, or a class for clones that have expanded.

TRBJ1-2	many	TRBV12-3/TRBV12-4	TRBD1	CASSRGQSNYGYTF	TGTGCCAGCAGCCGGGGACAGAGTAACTATGGCTACACCTTC
TRBJ2-5	many	TRBV2	NA	CASSEALLQGRAETQYF	TGTGCCAGCAGTGAAGCGCTTCTACAGGGACGTGCTGAGACCCAGTACTTC
TRBJ1-1	many	TRBV11-2	TRBD1	CASSPTGVTEAFF	TGTGCCAGCAGCCCGACAGGGGTTACTGAAGCTTTCTTT
TRBJ1-1	many	TRBV10-2	TRBD1	CASSAGGTEAFF	TGCGCCAGCAGTGCAGGGGGCACTGAAGCTTTCTTT
TRBJ2-2	few	TRBV11-2	TRBD2	CASSEGLAGATGELFF	TGTGCCAGCAGCGAAGGACTAGCGGGAGCCACCGGGGAGCTGTTTTTT
TRBJ1-1	many	TRBV20-1	TRBD1	CSARDPQGANTEAFF	TGCAGTGCTAGAGATCCACAGGGGGCGAACACTGAAGCTTTCTTT
TRBJ1-3	many	TRBV28	NA	CASRRNSGNTIYF	TGTGCCAGCAGGAGGAACTCTGGAAACACCATATATTTT
TRBJ2-5	NA	TRBV2	NA	CASRRVTAVYQETQYF	TGTGCCAGCAGAAGGGTGACAGCTGTGTACCAAGAGACCCAGTACTTC
TRBJ1-1	few	TRBV28	NA	CASSLETVLHAFF	TGTGCCAGCAGTTTAGAGACAGTGTTACACGCTTTCTTT
TRBJ2-7	many	TRBV20-1	TRBD2	CSGTSGKYEQYF	TGCAGTGGGACTAGCGGGAAATACGAGCAGTACTTC
TRBJ1-2	few	TRBV9	NA	CASSVADAGHGYTF	TGTGCCAGCAGCGTAGCTGACGCCGGACATGGCTACACCTTC
TRBJ1-2	many	TRBV12-5	TRBD1	CASGRPLPGGQGDGYTF	TGTGCTAGTGGCCGACCCCTTCCAGGGGGACAGGGTGATGGCTACACCTTC
TRBJ1-5	many	TRBV28	NA	CASSLEDNNQPQHF	TGTGCCAGCAGTTTGGAGGACAACAATCAGCCCCAGCATTTT
TRBJ2-5	many	TRBV11-2	NA	CASSLAPRGETQYF	TGTGCCAGCAGCTTAGCCCCTAGAGGGGAGACCCAGTACTTC
TRBJ2-5	many	TRBV6-2/TRBV6-3	TRBD2	CASSRARGLAVDF	TGTGCCAGCAGCCGAGCCCGTGGACTAGCGGTCGATTTC
TRBJ2-7	many	TRBV5-6	TRBD2	CASTRLAGDYEQYF	TGTGCCAGCACCCGACTAGCGGGGGATTACGAGCAGTACTTC
TRBJ1-2	few	TRBV12-3/TRBV12-4	TRBD1	CASRSPTGEDGYTF	TGTGCCAGCAGATCTCCGACAGGGGAGGATGGCTACACCTTC
TRBJ2-7	few	TRBV20-1	TRBD2	CSADLAVVFSDQYF	TGCAGTGCAGACCTAGCGGTAGTTTTTAGCGATCAGTACTTC
TRBJ1-2	many	TRBV28	NA	CASRSRRNYGYTF	TGTGCCAGCAGGAGCCGCAGGAATTATGGCTACACCTTC
TRBJ2-4	many	TRBV27	TRBD2	CASSQTSGRATGPKNIQYF	TGTGCCAGCAGTCAGACTAGCGGGAGGGCCACTGGGCCCAAAAACATTCAGTACTTC
TRBJ2-7	many	TRBV28	NA	CASSSIQGTHF	TGTGCCAGCAGTTCTATACAGGGCACCCACTTC
TRBJ2-2	NA	TRBV6-1	NA	CASNGRNTGELFF	TGTGCCAGCAATGGGAGGAACACCGGGGAGCTGTTTTTT
TRBJ2-7	NA	TRBV27	TRBD1	CASSLYLDRAYEQYF	TGTGCCAGCAGTTTATACCTGGACAGGGCCTACGAGCAGTACTTC
TRBJ2-2	NA	TRBV11-2	TRBD1	CASSSLGYRGRLGDLFF	TGTGCCAGCAGCTCCCTGGGATACAGGGGGCGCCTTGGGGATCTGTTTTTT
TRBJ2-7	NA	TRBV19	NA	CASSPTLGNSYEQYF	TGTGCCAGTAGCCCGACTCTCGGAAACTCCTACGAGCAGTACTTC
TRBJ1-6	many	TRBV11-2	TRBD1	CASNQIGQWGQNNSPLHF	TGTGCCAGCAACCAAATCGGGCAATGGGGACAGAATAATTCACCCCTCCACTTT
TRBJ2-7	NA	TRBV10-3	TRBD1	CATRPWDREGFYEQYF	TGTGCCACCCGGCCTTGGGACAGGGAGGGCTTCTACGAGCAGTACTTC
TRBJ2-7	many	TRBV6-2/TRBV6-3	NA	CASSYSGEPVHEQYF	TGCGCCAGCAGTTACTCGGGGGAACCTGTCCACGAGCAGTACTTC
TRBJ2-7	many	TRBV7-3	NA	CASSLQKAGEQYF	TGTGCCAGCAGCTTACAAAAAGCGGGCGAGCAGTACTTC
TRBJ2-7	many	TRBV6-1	NA	CASSEASTAHSYEQYF	TGTGCCAGCAGTGAAGCCTCAACAGCCCATTCCTACGAGCAGTACTTC
TRBJ2-5	many	TRBV28	NA	CASSFSYGETQYF	TGTGCCAGCAGTTTCTCCTACGGGGAGACCCAGTACTTC
TRBJ1-1	few	TRBV30	NA	CAWILTRNTEAFF	TGTGCCTGGATTCTAACACGGAACACTGAAGCTTTCTTT
TRBJ2-5	NA	TRBV7-6	NA	CASSTLASSGWRGETQYF	TGTGCCAGCAGCACCCTGGCCAGCTCAGGATGGCGAGGGGAGACCCAGTACTTC
TRBJ2-5	NA	TRBV6-1	NA	CASKRTAAETQYF	TGTGCCAGCAAAAGGACTGCAGCGGAGACCCAGTACTTC
TRBJ2-2	NA	TRBV12-3/TRBV12-4	NA	CASTPRDGELFF	TGTGCCAGCACTCCTCGGGACGGGGAGCTGTTTTTT
TRBJ1-2	many	TRBV19	TRBD1	CASTTTGQGSIGYTF	TGTGCCAGTACCACCACCGGACAGGGGAGTATAGGCTACACCTTC
TRBJ2-5	many	TRBV11-2	NA	CASSLVYSGGRETQYF	TGTGCCAGCAGCTTAGTTTACTCCGGCGGTAGGGAGACCCAGTACTTC
TRBJ1-5	many	TRBV12-3/TRBV12-4	NA	CASAGAINQPQHF	TGTGCCAGCGCCGGGGCCATCAATCAGCCCCAGCATTTT
TRBJ2-2	many	TRBV24-1	TRBD1	CATSDPGTGGTGELFF	TGTGCCACCAGTGACCCAGGGACAGGAGGTACCGGGGAGCTGTTTTTT
TRBJ2-7	many	TRBV5-1	NA	CASSRTGYDEQYF	TGCGCCAGCAGCCGTACAGGGTACGACGAGCAGTACTTC
TRBJ2-7	many	TRBV6-2/TRBV6-3	TRBD2	CASSYSMRTSGISYEQYF	TGTGCCAGCAGTTACTCGATGAGAACTAGCGGGATTTCCTACGAGCAGTACTTC
TRBJ1-2	many	TRBV12-3/TRBV12-4	TRBD1	CASRDRGYGYTF	TGTGCCAGCAGGGACAGGGGTTATGGCTACACCTTC
TRBJ1-2	few	TRBV12-3/TRBV12-4	NA	CASSKGQGVSDGYTF	TGTGCCAGCAGCAAGGGGCAGGGCGTTAGTGATGGCTACACCTTC
TRBJ2-7	many	TRBV11-1	TRBD2	CASSQGLAGSSYEQYF	TGTGCCAGCAGCCAGGGACTAGCGGGAAGCTCCTACGAGCAGTACTTC
TRBJ2-7	many	TRBV20-1	NA	CSATDYEQYF	TGCAGTGCTACGGACTACGAGCAGTACTTC
TRBJ1-3	few	TRBV15	NA	CATSRERAGPSGNTIYF	TGTGCCACCAGCAGAGAAAGAGCAGGACCCTCTGGAAACACCATATATTTT
TRBJ1-5	once	TRBV6-2/TRBV6-3	NA	CASSSPGNSNQPQHF	TGTGCCAGCAGTTCACCCGGGAATAGCAATCAGCCCCAGCATTTT
TRBJ2-7	NA	TRBV6-1	TRBD1	CASSEPGQRSYEQYF	TGTGCCAGCAGTGAGCCGGGACAGAGATCCTACGAGCAGTACTTC
TRBJ2-5	few	TRBV7-8	TRBD2	CASSSPLAGGTYQETQYF	TGTGCCAGCAGCTCCCCCCTAGCGGGGGGAACCTACCAAGAGACCCAGTACTTC
TRBJ2-5	NA	TRBV5-1	TRBD1	CASSIGTGGETQYF	TGCGCCAGCAGCATTGGGACAGGGGGCGAGACCCAGTACTTC
TRBJ2-2	NA	TRBV4-1	TRBD1	CASSQVSGGPGELFF	TGCGCCAGCAGCCAAGTCTCAGGGGGCCCCGGGGAGCTGTTTTTT
TRBJ2-7	NA	TRBV20-1	TRBD1	CSARDILDRGAVEQYF	TGCAGTGCTAGAGATATCCTCGACAGGGGGGCTGTCGAGCAGTACTTC
TRBJ1-5	many	TRBV19	TRBD1	CASSTDRAQPQHF	TGTGCCAGTAGTACGGACAGGGCTCAGCCCCAGCATTTT
TRBJ1-2	many	TRBV6-2/TRBV6-3	TRBD1	CASRRRQGEGYGYTF	TGTGCCAGCAGACGCAGACAGGGAGAGGGCTATGGCTACACCTTC
TRBJ1-1	many	TRBV6-9	TRBD1	CASRADRAGSTEAFF	TGTGCCAGCAGGGCCGACAGGGCGGGATCCACTGAAGCTTTCTTT
TRBJ2-2	NA	TRBV12-3/TRBV12-4	NA	CASSLSHWMVGELFF	TGTGCCAGCAGTTTGTCGCATTGGATGGTTGGGGAGCTGTTTTTT